One sample yielded the 12 T cell receptor beta chains listed below, sequenced in a study of CD8 T cells in Susac syndrome. RNA in amounts of about 0.5 to 1 ug was reverse transcribed with random hexamers. In TCRdb, the immunoSEQ multiplex PCR reads were re-called with MiXCR into one record per CDR3 protein. This sample has 150,000 to 200,000 distinct CDR3 sequences, with roughly 95% found just once. Specimen: CD4+ T cells from PBMCs. The receptors were gathered from a human donor with multiple sclerosis.

This clonotype was seen once. The chain employs TRBV5-4 and TRBJ2-2; D remains unclear. V lost 4 bases to trimming and J lost 2 bases, with 6 bases between them. From germline, CDR1 is SGHNT and CDR2 YYREEE (reference sequence). The CDR3 totals 13 residues. In nucleotides, the CDR3 is TGTGCCAGCAGCCTGCATAACACCGGGGAGCTGTTTTTT. Translating gives CASSLHNTGELFF.

Turning to this clonotype: Germline is not matched at one junction end, which may reflect a read error. The rearrangement joins TRBV29-1 to TRBJ2-7, with unresolved D. CDR1 and CDR2 from the germline V gene are SQVTM and ANQGSEA. CDR3 size: 12 residues. As DNA, the CDR3 is TGCAGCGTTCAAGAGTTCCACAGTGAGCAGTACTTC. Residues: CSVQEFHSEQYF.

About this clonotype itself: A junction end diverges from the germline sequence, so it may reflect a read error. J is TRBJ2-7 and V is TRBV29-1; no reliable D call. Germline V lookup: CDR1 SQVTM, CDR2 ANQGSEA. The CDR3 has 12 amino acids. CDR3 in amino acids: CSVQDVSYEQYF. DNA for the CDR3: TGCAGCGTTCAAGACGTCTCCTACGAGCAGTACTTC.

This clonotype was counted a single time. The chain recombines TRBV24-1 with TRBJ1-2, with 11 positions matching TRBD1. The CDR3 is made up of 16 amino acids. Unmatched junction bases numbered 7, after V lost 5 bases and J lost 3 bases. Germline V gene sequence: CDR1 KGHDR, CDR2 SFDVKD. CDR3 DNA: TGTGCCACCAGTGGTAACCCGGGACAGGGGGACTATGGCTACACCTTC. Its translation is CATSGNPGQGDYGYTF.

The gene calls are TRBV20-1 and TRBJ1-1; D gene unclear. Germline V gene lookup returns CDR1 DFQATT and CDR2 SNEGSKA (reference sequence). The CDR3 runs to 13 residues. The V end was cut by 6 bases, the J end by 1 base, with 12 bases between. In DNA, the CDR3 is TGCAGTGCGAAGGTGACTTGGAACACTGAAGCTTTCTTT. This codes for CSAKVTWNTEAFF.

The J gene is TRBJ1-2, the V gene TRBV30; D gene ambiguous. This CDR3 has 12 amino acids. Trimming took off 0 bases at V and 4 bases at J, with 6 bases between the two ends. Germline-derived CDR1 and CDR2 are GTSNPN and SVGIG (reference sequence). DNA of the CDR3: TGTGCCTGGAGTGTTTGGGGCTATGGCTACACCTTC. It translates to CAWSVWGYGYTF.

The gene calls are TRBV19 and TRBJ1-5; the D gene is possibly TRBD1 (6 bases). The CDR3 is 15 residues long. The V gene lost 4 bases and the J gene lost 4 bases, with 14 bases spanning the gap. Germline CDR1 LNHDA, CDR2 SQIVND (reference sequence). DNA for the CDR3: TGTGCCAGTAGTAGTTTACAGGGAAAGAATCAGCCCCAGCATTTT. Protein product: CASSSLQGKNQPQHF.

The CDR3 loop reads CASSVIGQGADAFF. The DNA of the CDR3 is TGTGCCAGCAGCGTAATCGGACAGGGGGCCGACGCTTTCTTT. The J gene is TRBJ1-1, the V gene TRBV9, with TRBD1 matching 11 bases. Germline V CDR1 and CDR2: SGDLS, YYNGEE. CDR3 size: 14 residues. Trimming removed 1 base from V and 11 bases from J; junction bases left unmatched: 7.

The chain recombines TRBV12-3 or TRBV12-4 with TRBJ2-4; D call uncertain. There are 14 residues in the CDR3. Trimming left V 1 base short and J 1 base short, with 5 bases between. The CDR3 loop reads CASSLDTAKNIQYF. Written as DNA, the CDR3 is TGTGCCAGCAGTTTAGACACGGCCAAAAACATTCAGTACTTC.

This clonotype turned up a few times. The V gene is TRBV6-5, the J gene TRBJ2-1; 9 bases are a match to TRBD1. There are 15 residues in the CDR3. Germline V CDR1 and CDR2: MNHEY, SVGAGI. V dropped 5 bases and J dropped 4; count of bases not matched to a gene: 6. CDR3 amino acids: CASSPPGQGYNEQFF. CDR3 coding DNA: TGTGCCAGCAGTCCCCCGGGACAGGGATACAATGAGCAGTTCTTC.

The chain recombines TRBV29-1 with TRBJ2-3; 7 nucleotides align to TRBD2. Trimming removed 4 bases from V and 5 bases from J; junction bases left unmatched: 3. Germline assignment: CDR1 SQVTM and CDR2 ANQGSEA. The CDR3 runs to 12 residues. The CDR3: CSVGGGRDTQYF. CDR3 in DNA: TGCAGCGTTGGGGGAGGGCGAGATACGCAGTATTTT.

This clonotype was seen just once. V is TRBV20-1 and J is TRBJ2-7, with TRBD2 matching over 16 bases. The length of the CDR3 is 17 residues. The junction had 10 bases not matched to a gene; V was cut back by 2 bases and J by 6 bases. Germline V gives CDR1 DFQATT, CDR2 SNEGSKA (reference sequence). CDR3 nucleotide sequence: TGCAGTGCTAGAAAGGGGGGGACTAGCGGGAGGGCCGGCGAGCAGTACTTC. As protein: CSARKGGTSGRAGEQYF.